This T cell receptor beta chain is drawn from a study of T-cell reconstitution after alpha-beta-depleted transplantation in children. Study-level findings and limits: Recipient T cells and thymic progenitors that survived were the source of the high TCRbeta diversity seen at day 60 in some patients. A year post-transplant, T-cell counts and diversity derived mostly from newly produced T cells. Several hundred rapidly expanded clones from non-depleted graft cells reportedly supplied alpha-beta T cells about two months post-transplant.

Researchers prepared the TCRbeta library using unique molecular identifiers, the study reports. TCRdb ran MiXCR on the PCR reads and lists one entry per CDR3 protein. The sample has around 960,000 distinct CDR3 sequences, 25% to 35% seen once; the top ten hold roughly 31%. The CDR3 loop spans 20 amino acids. The trim removed 1 base at V and 5 bases at J, leaving 24 bases unmatched. Germline CDR1 DFQATT, CDR2 SNEGSKA (reference sequence). In regard to this clonotype: What it binds is unknown.

The sequencing used PBMCs, mostly from graft donor cells, collected 360 days after TCRalphabeta/CD19-depleted stem cell transplant. The receptor's source is a boy less than two years old who had a stem cell transplant for SCID, so the T cells may come from the graft donor. The gene calls are TRBV20-1 and TRBJ2-5; 8 bases are a match to TRBD2. CDR3 sequence: CSARVRTYSPGGARMETQYF. As DNA, the CDR3 is TGCAGTGCTAGAGTTCGGACCTACTCTCCCGGGGGGGCCAGGATGGAGACCCAGTACTTC.